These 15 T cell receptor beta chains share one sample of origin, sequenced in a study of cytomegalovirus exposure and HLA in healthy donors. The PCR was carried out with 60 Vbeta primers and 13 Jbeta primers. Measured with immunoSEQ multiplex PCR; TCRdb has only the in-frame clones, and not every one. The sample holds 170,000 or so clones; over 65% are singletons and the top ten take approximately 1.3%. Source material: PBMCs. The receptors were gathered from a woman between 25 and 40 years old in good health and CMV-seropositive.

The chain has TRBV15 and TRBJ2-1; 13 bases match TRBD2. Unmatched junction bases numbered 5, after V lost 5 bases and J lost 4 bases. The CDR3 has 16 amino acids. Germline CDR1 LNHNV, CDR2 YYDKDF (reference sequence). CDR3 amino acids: CATSWGLAGTYNEQFF. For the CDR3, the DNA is TGTGCCACCAGCTGGGGACTAGCGGGAACGTACAATGAGCAGTTCTTC.

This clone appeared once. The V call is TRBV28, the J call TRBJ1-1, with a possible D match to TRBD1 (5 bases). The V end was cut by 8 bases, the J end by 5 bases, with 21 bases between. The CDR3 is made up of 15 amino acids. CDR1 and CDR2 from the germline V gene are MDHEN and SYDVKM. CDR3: CASAFRQTGRTEAFF. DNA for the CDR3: TGTGCCAGCGCTTTTCGACAGACCGGGCGGACTGAAGCTTTCTTT.

The CDR3 is CASSVDNGIGTDTQYF. In nucleotides, the CDR3 is TGTGCCAGCAGCGTAGATAACGGGATTGGCACAGATACGCAGTATTTT. The rearrangement uses TRBV9 and TRBJ2-3, with D possibly TRBD2 on 5 matching bases. The CDR3 consists of 16 residues. V gave up 0 bases and J gave up 1 base, with 12 bases separating them. Germline CDR1 is SGDLS and CDR2 is YYNGEE.

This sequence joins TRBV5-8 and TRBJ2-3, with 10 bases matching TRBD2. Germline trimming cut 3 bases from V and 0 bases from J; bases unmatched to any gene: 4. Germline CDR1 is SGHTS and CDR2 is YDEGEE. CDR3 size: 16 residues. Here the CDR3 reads CASSSGTSASTDTQYF. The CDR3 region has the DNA TGTGCCAGCAGCTCCGGGACTAGCGCGAGCACAGATACGCAGTATTTT.

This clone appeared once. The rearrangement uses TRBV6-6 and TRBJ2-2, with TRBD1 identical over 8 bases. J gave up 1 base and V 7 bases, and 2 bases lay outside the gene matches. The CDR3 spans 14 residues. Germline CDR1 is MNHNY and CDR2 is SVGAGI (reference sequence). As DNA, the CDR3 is TGTGCCAGCAACGACAGGGGGAACACCGGGGAGCTGTTTTTT. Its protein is CASNDRGNTGELFF.

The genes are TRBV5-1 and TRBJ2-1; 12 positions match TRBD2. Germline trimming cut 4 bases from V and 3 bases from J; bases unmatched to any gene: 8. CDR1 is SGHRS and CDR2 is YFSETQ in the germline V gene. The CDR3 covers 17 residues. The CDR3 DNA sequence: TGCGCCAGCAGCGTTTCGCCTAGCGGGGGGGGCTACAATGAGCAGTTCTTC. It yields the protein CASSVSPSGGGYNEQFF.

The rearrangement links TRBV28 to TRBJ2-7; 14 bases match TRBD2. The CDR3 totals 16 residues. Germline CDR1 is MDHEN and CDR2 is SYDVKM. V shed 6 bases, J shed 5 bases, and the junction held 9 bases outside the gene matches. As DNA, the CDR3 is TGTGCCAGCAGCCAGACTAGCGGGAGGGCCCGAGACGAGCAGTACTTC. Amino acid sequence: CASSQTSGRARDEQYF. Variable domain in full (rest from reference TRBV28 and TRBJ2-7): DVKVTQSSRYLVKRTGEKVFLECVQDMDHENMFWYRQDPGLGLRLIYFSYDVKMKEKGDIPEGYSVSREKKERFSLILESASTNQTSMYLCASSQTSGRARDEQYFGPGTRLTVT.

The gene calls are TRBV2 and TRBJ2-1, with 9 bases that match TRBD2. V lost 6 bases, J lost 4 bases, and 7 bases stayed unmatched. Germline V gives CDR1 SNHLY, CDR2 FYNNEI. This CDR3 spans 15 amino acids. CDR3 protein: CASRPGTSSYNEQFF. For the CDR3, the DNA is TGTGCCAGCAGGCCCGGGACTAGCAGTTACAATGAGCAGTTCTTC.

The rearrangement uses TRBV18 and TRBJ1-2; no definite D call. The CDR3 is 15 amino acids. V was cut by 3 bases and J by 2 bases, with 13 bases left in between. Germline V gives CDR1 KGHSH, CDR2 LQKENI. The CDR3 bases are TGTGCCAGCTCACCCCTTGTCGCAGGAAACTATGGCTACACCTTC. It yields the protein CASSPLVAGNYGYTF.

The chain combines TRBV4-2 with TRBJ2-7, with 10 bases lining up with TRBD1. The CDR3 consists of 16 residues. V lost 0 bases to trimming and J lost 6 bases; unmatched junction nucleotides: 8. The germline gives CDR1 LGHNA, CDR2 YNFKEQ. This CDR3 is CASSQDATGTGVEQYF. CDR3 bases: TGTGCCAGCAGCCAAGACGCAACCGGGACAGGGGTCGAGCAGTACTTC.

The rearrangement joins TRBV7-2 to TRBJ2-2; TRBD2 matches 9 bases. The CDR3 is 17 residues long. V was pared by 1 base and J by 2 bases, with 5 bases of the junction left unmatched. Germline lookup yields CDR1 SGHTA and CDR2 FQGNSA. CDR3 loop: CASSLVGSGSNTGELFF. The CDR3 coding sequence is TGTGCCAGCAGCTTAGTGGGTAGCGGGAGTAACACCGGGGAGCTGTTTTTT.

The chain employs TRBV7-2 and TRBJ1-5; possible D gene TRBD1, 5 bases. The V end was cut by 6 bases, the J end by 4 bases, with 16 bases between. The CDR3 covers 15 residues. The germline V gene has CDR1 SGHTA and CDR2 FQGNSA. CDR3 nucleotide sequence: TGTGCCAGCAGGTTAAGGGCAGGGCATAATCAGCCCCAGCATTTT. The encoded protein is CASRLRAGHNQPQHF.

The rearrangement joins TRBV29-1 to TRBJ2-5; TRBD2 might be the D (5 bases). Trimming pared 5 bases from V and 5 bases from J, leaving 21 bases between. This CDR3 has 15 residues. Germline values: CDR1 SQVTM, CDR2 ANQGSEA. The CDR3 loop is CSVFDGGYLIETQYF. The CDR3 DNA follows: TGCAGCGTTTTTGACGGAGGCTATCTTATTGAGACCCAGTACTTC.

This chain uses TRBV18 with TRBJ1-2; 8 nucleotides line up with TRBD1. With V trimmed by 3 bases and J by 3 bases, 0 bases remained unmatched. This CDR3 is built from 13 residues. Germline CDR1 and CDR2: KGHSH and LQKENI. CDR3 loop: CASSPGQDYGYTF. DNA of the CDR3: TGTGCCAGCTCACCGGGACAGGACTATGGCTACACCTTC.

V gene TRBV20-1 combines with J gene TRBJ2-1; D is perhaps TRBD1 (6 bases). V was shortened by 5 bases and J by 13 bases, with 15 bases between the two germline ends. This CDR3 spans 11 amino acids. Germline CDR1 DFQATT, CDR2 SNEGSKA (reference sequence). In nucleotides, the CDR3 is TGCAGTGCTGCCGAACCGACAGGACAGTTCTTC. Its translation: CSAAEPTGQFF.